This T cell receptor beta chain derives from a study of CD8 T cells in Susac syndrome. The CD8+ and CD4+ T cells were isolated magnetically using a negative isolation approach, whereas the TEMRA cells were enriched by FACS. V lost 3 bases and J lost 8, with 19 bases in between. Germline lookup yields CDR1 ENHRY and CDR2 SYGVKD. The length of the CDR3 is 15 residues. RNA totalling roughly 0.5 to 1 ug underwent reverse transcription with random hexamers. TCRdb reprocessed the immunoSEQ multiplex PCR reads via MiXCR and lists one record per CDR3 protein. The sample comprises some 300,000 distinct CDR3 sequences, around 89% of which are singletons, and approximately 0.18% rests with the top ten.

This chain links TRBV10-3 with TRBJ1-1; D is possibly TRBD1 (6 bases). The specimen was CD8+ T cells from PBMCs. This sequence was found in a human donor with multiple sclerosis. Here the CDR3 reads CAISDPPGVGQEAFF. In DNA, the CDR3 is TGTGCCATCAGTGACCCGCCTGGAGTAGGACAGGAAGCTTTCTTT.